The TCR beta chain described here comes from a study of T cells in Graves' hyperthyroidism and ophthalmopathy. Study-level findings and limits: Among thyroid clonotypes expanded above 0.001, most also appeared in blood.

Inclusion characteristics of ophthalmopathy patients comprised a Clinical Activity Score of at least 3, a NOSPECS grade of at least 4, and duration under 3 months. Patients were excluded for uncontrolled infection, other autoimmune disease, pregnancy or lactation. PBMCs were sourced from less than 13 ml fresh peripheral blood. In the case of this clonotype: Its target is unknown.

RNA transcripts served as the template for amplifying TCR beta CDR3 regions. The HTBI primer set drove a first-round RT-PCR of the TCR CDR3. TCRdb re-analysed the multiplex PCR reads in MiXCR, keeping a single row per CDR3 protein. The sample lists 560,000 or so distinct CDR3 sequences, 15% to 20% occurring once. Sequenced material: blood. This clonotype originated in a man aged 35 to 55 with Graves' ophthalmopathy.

The CDR3 sequence: CASLWGGHSGANVLTF. CDR3 nucleotide sequence: TGTGCCAGCCTTTGGGGTGGGCACTCTGGGGCCAACGTCCTGACTTTC. J is TRBJ2-6 and V is TRBV5-6, with no clear D. The V gene lost 7 bases and the J gene lost 0 bases, with 14 bases spanning the gap. The germline V gene has CDR1 SGHDT and CDR2 YYEEEE. The CDR3 is 16 residues long. Supplemented by reference TRBV5-6 and TRBJ2-6, the full variable domain reads DAGVTQSPTHLIKTRGQQVTLRCSPKSGHDTVSWYQQALGQGPQFIFQYYEEEERQRGNFPDRFSGHQFPNYSSELNVNALLLGDSALYLCASLWGGHSGANVLTFGAGSRLTVL.